Described below is a single TCR beta chain sequence and its context. The data stem from a study of blood T cell repertoires in COVID-19. Study-level background: The United States, Italy and Spain supplied acute and convalescent COVID-19 samples. T cells, B-cell-depleted T cells, or PBMCs provided the cDNA or gDNA that served as material.

Some clones are missing from TCRdb's copy, which holds only in-frame ones; the method was immunoSEQ multiplex PCR. The sample carries some 350,000 clones, around 91% recorded once. CDR3 size: 15 residues. V lost 0 bases and J 0 bases, leaving 6 bases between the germline ends. Germline V gene data show CDR1 as SGHRS and CDR2 as YFSETQ. Recruits, aged roughly 18 to 95 years, lived in roughly 22 US areas. Recovered participants had two consecutive negative NP/OP PCR tests, healthcare professional clearance, or symptom resolution. The sequence was obtained from a young man who had recovered from COVID-19. The sequenced sample was PBMCs or T cells enriched from blood (not recorded which). The chain joins TRBV5-1 to TRBJ1-4; D not certain. The CDR3 region is CASSLAGSTNEKLFF. CDR3 nucleotide sequence: TGCGCCAGCAGCTTGGCCGGGTCAACTAATGAAAAACTGTTTTTT.